What follows is one T cell receptor beta chain and its context. Assay used: immunoSEQ multiplex PCR; TCRdb lists only in-frame clones, some missing. This sample has fewer than 75,000 clones; under 90% occur once, and the top ten carry 1.1% to 1.5%. Trimming stripped 6 bases from V and 2 bases from J, with 15 bases between. The CDR3 consists of 15 residues. The germline gives CDR1 MRHNA, CDR2 SNTAGT. The data are from a study of blood T cell repertoires in COVID-19. About the study: In each case, the material was cDNA or gDNA derived from T cells, B-cell-depleted T cells, or PBMCs.

The origin of this receptor is a man in his fifties or sixties with acute or convalescent COVID-19. Sequencing was done on a sample of peripheral blood. The J gene is TRBJ2-3, the V gene TRBV6-4, with a possible D match to TRBD1 (6 bases). CDR3: CASRLQGRDTDTQYF. CDR3 nucleotide sequence: TGTGCCAGCAGATTACAGGGAAGGGACACAGATACGCAGTATTTT.